This T cell receptor (beta chain) was obtained from a study of T cells in localized non-small cell lung cancer. This clone was observed a single time. Its specificity is unknown. Only in-frame clones appear in the TCRdb table, and some are missing; sequencing was by immunoSEQ multiplex PCR. The sample has about 52,000 clones; around nine tenths are singletons. Study-level points and caveats: Since sequencing was restricted to only one region of the tumor, intratumor heterogeneity remains a possibility. Across samples, adjacent lung featured a median around 55 of the top 100 tumor clones. Exceeding tumor, uninvolved adjacent lung had the highest T cell clonality. Among blood samples, higher T cell density accompanied longer overall survival.

V gave up 4 bases and J gave up 6 bases; unmatched junction bases: 5. This CDR3 contains 13 residues. The germline CDR1 and CDR2 sequences are SGDLS and YYNGEE. The receptor's source is a female donor with stage II lung adenocarcinoma. The source was PBMCs, collected before any cancer treatment. The chain has TRBV9 and TRBJ2-7; 9 bases are shared with TRBD1. CDR3 coding DNA: TGTGCCAGCAGCTTCCTGGACAGGGGCGAGCAGTACTTC. Protein: CASSFLDRGEQYF.